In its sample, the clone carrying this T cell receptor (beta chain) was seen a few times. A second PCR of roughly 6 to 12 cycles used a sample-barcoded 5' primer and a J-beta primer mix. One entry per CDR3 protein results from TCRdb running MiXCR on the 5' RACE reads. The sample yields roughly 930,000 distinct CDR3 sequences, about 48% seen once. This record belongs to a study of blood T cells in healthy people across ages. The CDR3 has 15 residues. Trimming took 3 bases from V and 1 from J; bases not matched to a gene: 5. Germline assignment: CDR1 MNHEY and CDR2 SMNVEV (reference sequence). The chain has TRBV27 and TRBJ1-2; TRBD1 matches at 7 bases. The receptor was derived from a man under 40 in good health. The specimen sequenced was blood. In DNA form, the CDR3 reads TGTGCCAGCAGTTTCGAGACAGGGAATAACTATGGCTACACCTTC. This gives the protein CASSFETGNNYGYTF.